This TCR beta chain was captured by sequencing in a study of T cell clonality in common variable immunodeficiency. All CVID subjects were on immunoglobulin replacement for at least one year. TCRdb's copy holds only in-frame clones and misses some; the assay was immunoSEQ multiplex PCR. The repertoire shows approximately 8,800 clones; the top ten hold about 3.7%. The study's findings and limits: In common variable immunodeficiency, TCR beta chains reportedly carried fewer deletions and N-nucleotide insertions.

With 5 bases clipped from V and 3 bases from J, the junction kept 5 bases outside the gene matches. The CDR3 consists of 13 residues. Germline-derived CDR1 and CDR2 are GTSNPN and SVGIG (reference sequence). About this clone itself: The antigen is unknown. The CDR3 is cut off 3 residues early in the read; its end comes from the germline J gene.

The chain has TRBV30 and TRBJ2-7, with TRBD2 matching 9 bases. Sequencing was carried out using peripheral blood mononuclear cells. This clonotype was sampled from a human donor with common variable immunodeficiency. Incomplete CDR3 DNA: TGTGCCTGGTGTAGCGGGAGTCACTACGAG. Protein product: CAWCSGSHYE. The whole CDR3 sequence reads CAWCSGSHYEQYF.